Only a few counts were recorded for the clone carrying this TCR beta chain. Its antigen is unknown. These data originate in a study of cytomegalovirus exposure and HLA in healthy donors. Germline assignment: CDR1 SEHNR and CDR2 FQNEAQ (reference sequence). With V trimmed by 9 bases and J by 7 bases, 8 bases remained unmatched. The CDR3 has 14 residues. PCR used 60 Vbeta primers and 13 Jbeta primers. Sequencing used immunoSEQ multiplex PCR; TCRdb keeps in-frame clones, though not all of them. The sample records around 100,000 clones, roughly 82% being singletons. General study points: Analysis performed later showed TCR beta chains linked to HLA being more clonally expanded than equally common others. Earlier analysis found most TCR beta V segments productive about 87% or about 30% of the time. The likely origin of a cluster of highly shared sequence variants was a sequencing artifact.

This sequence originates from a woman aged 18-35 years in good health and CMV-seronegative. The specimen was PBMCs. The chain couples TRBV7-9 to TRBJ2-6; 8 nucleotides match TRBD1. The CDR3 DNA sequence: TGTGCCAGACCGTCGCAGGGGGCTGCCAACGTCCTGACTTTC. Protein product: CARPSQGAANVLTF.